This is a list of T cell receptor beta chains from one sample in a study of cytomegalovirus exposure and HLA in healthy donors. Clones were sequenced by immunoSEQ multiplex PCR, and TCRdb holds only the in-frame ones, with some missing. Of around 120,000 clones in the sample, about four fifths are singletons; the top ten hold 8.5% to 10%. The sample taken for sequencing was PBMCs. These receptors came from a female donor in good health and CMV-seropositive. Both conserved end residues are part of each CDR3. A D gene is named only where the DNA matches it firmly. Some rows have no size entry. The others give once, few or many, or a class for an expanded clone.

CDR3nt	CDR3aa	abundance	v_gene	j_gene	d_gene
TGTGCCAGCAGCGGGGTCGGGGGGCCGAAAACTCTAGGAGAGACCCAGTACTTC	CASSGVGGPKTLGETQYF	.	TRBV7-2	TRBJ2-5	.
TGTGCCAGCCCGGACAGGGTGGAAAGCAATCAGCCCCAGCATTTT	CASPDRVESNQPQHF	.	TRBV18	TRBJ1-5	TRBD1
TGTGCCAGCAGTGCAGCGGGCGCAGGGACCCAGTACTTC	CASSAAGAGTQYF	.	TRBV6-1	TRBJ2-5	.
TGTGCCAGCAGCCCGGGGACTAGCGGGGGAAATGAGCAGTTCTTC	CASSPGTSGGNEQFF	.	TRBV27	TRBJ2-1	TRBD2
TGTGCCATCAGTCAAAGGACAGGACACCACGAGCAGTACTTC	CAISQRTGHHEQYF	.	TRBV10-3	TRBJ2-7	TRBD1
TGTGCCAGCAGCTTAGGTGTCGGGGAGCAGTACTTC	CASSLGVGEQYF	.	TRBV11-1	TRBJ2-7	.
TGTGCCAGCAGCTCGACAGGGCGGGAGACCCAGTACTTC	CASSSTGRETQYF	.	TRBV5-4	TRBJ2-5	TRBD1
TGTGCCAGCAGCAAGGACAGGACCACTGAAGCTTTCTTT	CASSKDRTTEAFF	.	TRBV7-2	TRBJ1-1	TRBD1
TGCAGCGTTTCCCGGTCGGAAAAACTGTTTTTT	CSVSRSEKLFF	.	TRBV29-1	TRBJ1-4	.
TGTGCCAGCCTGGACAGGGTTGCAACTAATGAAAAACTGTTTTTT	CASLDRVATNEKLFF	once	TRBV2	TRBJ1-4	TRBD1
TGCGCCAGCAGCTTGCTCAGGGACGAGCAGTACTTC	CASSLLRDEQYF	.	TRBV5-1	TRBJ2-7	.
TGTGCCTGGAGTGGGGGACAGGGAAGCTCCTACGAGCAGTACTTC	CAWSGGQGSSYEQYF	.	TRBV30	TRBJ2-7	TRBD1
TGTGCCAGCAGCGGGACAGGGGCAAATAATTCACCCCTCCACTTT	CASSGTGANNSPLHF	.	TRBV2	TRBJ1-6	TRBD1
TGCGCCAGCACCCGATATGCGGGGGAGCTGTTTTTT	CASTRYAGELFF	.	TRBV23-1	TRBJ2-2	.
TGTGCCATCAGTGAGTCGACGGGGGGACCCAATCAGCCCCAGCATTTT	CAISESTGGPNQPQHF	.	TRBV10-3	TRBJ1-5	.
TGTGCCAGCAGCTTTAGGGACACCTATGGCTACACCTTC	CASSFRDTYGYTF	.	TRBV7-9	TRBJ1-2	.
TGTGCCAGCAGTACTCAGGCCTATAGCAATCAGCCCCAGCATTTT	CASSTQAYSNQPQHF	.	TRBV28	TRBJ1-5	.
TGTGCCAGCAGTGAATATAGCTACACCTTC	CASSEYSYTF	.	TRBV6-1	TRBJ1-2	.
TGCGCCAGCAGCTTGGAGCCCAGGGGCACGGCTTTCTTT	CASSLEPRGTAFF	few	TRBV5-1	TRBJ1-1	.
TGTGCCAGCAGCCCGGTCTGGACCGGGGAGCTGTTTTTT	CASSPVWTGELFF	.	TRBV27	TRBJ2-2	.
TGTGCCACCTGCCCCAGGGAGGATGAAAAACTGTTTTTT	CATCPREDEKLFF	.	TRBV10-3	TRBJ1-4	.
TGTGCCAGCAGCCCCGCGCCGGGAACCCCCTACGAGCAGTACTTC	CASSPAPGTPYEQYF	.	TRBV7-2	TRBJ2-7	.
TGTGCCAGCAGCCGACAGGGCTGGGGCTCACCCCTCCACTTT	CASSRQGWGSPLHF	.	TRBV6-5	TRBJ1-6	TRBD1
TGTGCCAGCAGCTTAGACCAGGTCGGCGAGCAGTACTTC	CASSLDQVGEQYF	.	TRBV7-9	TRBJ2-7	.
TGTGCCAGCAGCTTAGGTTCCGGGACAGGGGGCACTGAAGCTTTCTTT	CASSLGSGTGGTEAFF	once	TRBV5-6	TRBJ1-1	TRBD1
TGTGCCAGCTCAAGACAGGGGGTTAACTATGGCTACACCTTC	CASSRQGVNYGYTF	.	TRBV18	TRBJ1-2	TRBD1
TGTGCCAGCAGCGTTAGGTGGGAGGAGCAGTTCTTC	CASSVRWEEQFF	.	TRBV7-2	TRBJ2-1	.
TGCGCCAGCAGGGTGTCGGGGGGTGAAGCTTTCTTT	CASRVSGGEAFF	few	TRBV5-1	TRBJ1-1	.
TGCGCCAGCAGCTTGGTGGTCGGCACCGGGGAGCTGTTTTTT	CASSLVVGTGELFF	.	TRBV5-1	TRBJ2-2	.
TGTGCCAGCAGCGGACGGGTGGATAGAAACACCATATATTTT	CASSGRVDRNTIYF	.	TRBV9	TRBJ1-3	.
TGTGCCAGCAGTCCTCCGGGACAGGGACGGTACGAGCAGTACTTC	CASSPPGQGRYEQYF	.	TRBV28	TRBJ2-7	TRBD1
TGTGCCAGCAGCCAGAGACTAGCGGACTCCTACGAGCAGTACTTC	CASSQRLADSYEQYF	few	TRBV4-2	TRBJ2-7	TRBD2
TGTGCCAGCAGCGTGGGCTTAGAGCTAAGAGATACGCAGTATTTT	CASSVGLELRDTQYF	.	TRBV9	TRBJ2-3	.
TGTGCCAGCAGGCGGGGGATTCAAGAGACCCAGTACTTC	CASRRGIQETQYF	.	TRBV27	TRBJ2-5	TRBD2
TGTGCTAGTGGTTTGGTCATTTCGGGGGTTGCGGGGAACACTGAAGCTTTCTTT	CASGLVISGVAGNTEAFF	.	TRBV12-5	TRBJ1-1	.
TGTGCCAGCAGCCGAGGACAACTCAATGAGCAGTTCTTC	CASSRGQLNEQFF	.	TRBV5-5	TRBJ2-1	.
TGCAGTGGGAGCAGCGAGGGCTACACCTTC	CSGSSEGYTF	once	TRBV20-1	TRBJ1-2	.
TGTGCCAGCAGTTCTTTCAGCACCGGGACAGGGCGAGGCTACACCTTC	CASSSFSTGTGRGYTF	.	TRBV28	TRBJ1-2	TRBD1
TGTGCCAGCAGTGACTCAGGGGATATCGGGGAGCTGTTTTTT	CASSDSGDIGELFF	.	TRBV2	TRBJ2-2	.
TGTGCCAGCAGCGTAGGGGCCGACAGAACGAACACCGGGGAGCTGTTTTTT	CASSVGADRTNTGELFF	.	TRBV9	TRBJ2-2	.
TGTGCCAGCAGCGACGGGGGACAGGGGAGAAACACCTTC	CASSDGGQGRNTF	.	TRBV7-9	TRBJ1-2	TRBD1
TGTGCCAGCAGTCGGGACTACTATTCGAGCTCCTACGAGCAGTACTTC	CASSRDYYSSSYEQYF	.	TRBV5-4	TRBJ2-7	TRBD2
TGTGCCAGCAGTAACGACAGAACGGGGGGCAAAAACATTCAGTACTTC	CASSNDRTGGKNIQYF	.	TRBV6-6	TRBJ2-4	TRBD2
TGTGCCAGCAGCGGAATACTAGCGGGGGGGAGCAATGAGCAGTTCTTC	CASSGILAGGSNEQFF	once	TRBV9	TRBJ2-1	TRBD2
TGTGCCAGCAGCTCGACTAGCGGGGGTACAACGCAGTATTTT	CASSSTSGGTTQYF	.	TRBV7-2	TRBJ2-3	TRBD2
TGTGCCAGCTCACGTTCCAACAGCCAAGATAGGACTGAAGCTTTCTTT	CASSRSNSQDRTEAFF	.	TRBV18	TRBJ1-1	.
TGTGCTAGCAGCTTGGGTCCCGGGACTAGCGGGGGAGACTCCTACAATGAGCAGTTCTTC	CASSLGPGTSGGDSYNEQFF	.	TRBV7-7	TRBJ2-1	TRBD2
TGTGCCAGCAGCCCCAGTGGAAACACCATATATTTT	CASSPSGNTIYF	.	TRBV4-2	TRBJ1-3	.
TGCGCCAGCAGCCAGACCCCTAGCGCCTCCTACGAGCAGTACTTC	CASSQTPSASYEQYF	.	TRBV5-1	TRBJ2-7	.